The 26 T cell receptor beta chains listed next were all sequenced from one sample in a study of blood T cell repertoires in COVID-19. Sequencing used immunoSEQ multiplex PCR; TCRdb keeps in-frame clones, though not all of them. The data contain roughly 150,000 clones, roughly nine tenths of them seen just once; the ten biggest clones take up roughly 4%. The sequencing sample was made of peripheral blood. The receptor set was obtained from a woman in her seventies with acute or convalescent COVID-19.

V gene TRBV5-6 combines with J gene TRBJ2-3; D call uncertain. Trimming removed 0 bases at V and 2 bases at J, with 4 bases between. The CDR3 totals 13 residues. In germline, CDR1 is SGHDT, CDR2 YYEEEE. The CDR3 nucleotides are TGTGCCAGCAGCTTGGACTTCACAGATACGCAGTATTTT. It encodes CASSLDFTDTQYF.

This chain connects TRBV12-3 or TRBV12-4 to TRBJ1-5; possibly TRBD1 for D (5 bases). V was clipped by 6 bases and J by 4 bases, with 10 bases between them. The CDR3 is 13 residues long. In DNA form, the CDR3 reads TGTGCCAGCAGAAAGACAGATAATCAGCCCCAGCATTTT. It translates to CASRKTDNQPQHF.

This clone was detected once. The rearrangement joins TRBV7-2 to TRBJ2-3, with D possibly being TRBD2 (5 bases). Deletions cut 2 bases from V and 5 bases from J, with 17 bases between. Per germline, CDR1 SGHTA and CDR2 FQGNSA. The CDR3 spans 16 residues. The chain's CDR3 is CASSLWATPGGDTQYF. The CDR3 region has the DNA TGTGCCAGCAGCTTATGGGCTACCCCCGGAGGAGATACGCAGTATTTT.

The chain is built from TRBV29-1 and TRBJ1-1; D ambiguous. The V end was cut by 4 bases, the J end by 1 base, with 10 bases between. Germline assignment: CDR1 SQVTM and CDR2 ANQGSEA. The CDR3 length is 13 residues. This CDR3 is CSVAVFGNTEAFF. CDR3 nucleotide sequence: TGCAGCGTTGCCGTTTTCGGGAACACTGAAGCTTTCTTT.

The rearrangement uses TRBV30 and TRBJ1-2; D remains ambiguous. This CDR3 region has 13 residues. Germline assignment: CDR1 GTSNPN and CDR2 SVGIG (reference sequence). Between the trimmed V and J ends, which lost 2 bases and 7 bases, there was a span of 14 bases. The CDR3 bases are TGTGCCTGGAGTCTCACTCTGGCGGCTGGCTACACCTTC. This codes for CAWSLTLAAGYTF.

V usage is TRBV5-1 and J usage is TRBJ1-1; 8 bases are a match to TRBD1. Germline lookup yields CDR1 SGHRS and CDR2 YFSETQ. CDR3 length: 16 residues. The V gene end was trimmed by 3 bases and the J gene end by 4 bases; junction bases not matched to a gene: 11. CDR3 sequence reads: CASSWGQTGGITEAFF. CDR3 coding DNA: TGCGCCAGCAGCTGGGGCCAAACAGGGGGGATCACTGAAGCTTTCTTT.

The genes are TRBV2 and TRBJ1-4; 7 positions match TRBD1. V lost 6 bases, J lost 7 bases, and 5 bases stayed unmatched. This CDR3 is 13 amino acids long. CDR1 and CDR2 from the germline V gene are SNHLY and FYNNEI. Written as DNA, the CDR3 is TGTGCCAGCAGATACGGGACAGCTGAAAAACTGTTTTTT. This codes for CASRYGTAEKLFF. Full variable domain (missing parts from reference TRBV2 and TRBJ1-4): EPEVTQTPSHQVTQMGQEVILRCVPISNHLYFYWYRQILGQKVEFLVSFYNNEISEKSEIFDDQFSVERPDGSNFTLKIRSTKLEDSAMYFCASRYGTAEKLFFGSGTQLSVL.

V gene TRBV18 combines with J gene TRBJ2-7, with TRBD1 identical over 7 bases. From germline, CDR1 is KGHSH and CDR2 LQKENI. CDR3 size: 13 residues. Germline trimming cut 3 bases from V and 6 bases from J; bases unmatched to any gene: 5. The CDR3 region is CASSPQTGREQYF. Written as DNA, the CDR3 is TGTGCCAGCTCACCGCAGACAGGGCGCGAGCAGTACTTC.

The genes are TRBV24-1 and TRBJ2-1, with 7 bases aligning to TRBD2. Losses at the gene ends were 10 bases for V and 8 bases for J; bases not matched to a gene: 19. CDR1 is KGHDR, CDR2 SFDVKD, per germline. This CDR3 contains 16 residues. DNA of the CDR3: TGTGCCACGGCCTATAGTAGCGGGCCCCTAGGGGATGAGCAGTTCTTC. Amino acid sequence: CATAYSSGPLGDEQFF.

This chain links TRBV4-3 with TRBJ1-2, with TRBD1 matching 9 bases. V was clipped by 0 bases and J by 8 bases; unmatched bases: 7. CDR3 length equals 15 residues. Germline CDR1 reads LGHNA; CDR2 reads YSLEER. This CDR3 is CASSQEQGASQGYTF. The CDR3 DNA reads TGCGCCAGCAGCCAAGAACAGGGGGCGTCGCAGGGCTACACCTTC.

The genes are TRBV5-1 and TRBJ1-1, with TRBD1 matching 8 bases. The length of the CDR3 is 18 residues. Germline trimming cut 3 bases from V and 2 bases from J; bases unmatched to any gene: 15. Germline V lookup: CDR1 SGHRS, CDR2 YFSETQ. Here the CDR3 DNA reads TGCGCCAGCAGCTATCCTACGGGACAGGAAAAAGAAAACACTGAAGCTTTCTTT. Translating it yields CASSYPTGQEKENTEAFF.

The chain couples TRBV19 to TRBJ1-1; perhaps TRBD1 as D (5 bases). V was shortened by 6 bases and J by 1 base, with 15 bases between the two germline ends. Germline V gene lookup returns CDR1 LNHDA and CDR2 SQIVND (reference sequence). This CDR3 contains 15 residues. The CDR3 here is CASRGSGRANTEAFF. The CDR3 nucleotides read TGTGCCAGTAGGGGGTCGGGCAGGGCGAACACTGAAGCTTTCTTT.

This chain uses TRBV6-6 with TRBJ1-1, with D perhaps matching TRBD1 (5 bases). CDR1 is MNHNY and CDR2 is SVGAGI in the germline V gene (reference sequence). The CDR3 runs to 14 residues. Trimming pared 5 bases from V and 0 bases from J, leaving 10 bases between. The CDR3: CASSGGTVNTEAFF. The CDR3 nucleotides read TGTGCCAGCAGTGGAGGGACGGTGAACACTGAAGCTTTCTTT.

Here the CDR3 reads CASSPVTAPYGYTF. In nucleotides, the CDR3 is TGTGCCAGCTCACCCGTGACAGCTCCCTATGGCTACACCTTC. The chain couples TRBV18 to TRBJ1-2, with D maybe TRBD1 (5 bases). The germline V and J ends were trimmed by 3 bases and 4 bases, with 12 bases remaining between them. Germline assignment: CDR1 KGHSH and CDR2 LQKENI. The CDR3 is 14 amino acids.

V and J are TRBV5-6 and TRBJ2-7; no clear D gene. Germline-derived CDR1 and CDR2 are SGHDT and YYEEEE. The CDR3 has 13 amino acids. V lost 0 bases, J lost 0 bases, and 4 bases lay in between. The CDR3 spells CASSLVSSYEQYF. The CDR3 DNA sequence: TGTGCCAGCAGCTTGGTTAGCTCCTACGAGCAGTACTTC.

This chain links TRBV15 with TRBJ2-6, with TRBD1 identical over 7 bases. The junction had 8 bases not matched to a gene; V was cut back by 1 base and J by 5 bases. Per germline, CDR1 LNHNV and CDR2 YYDKDF (reference sequence). The CDR3 is 17 residues long. In nucleotides, the CDR3 is TGTGCCACCAGCAGAGTACTCCAGGGGGTTCGGGCCAACGTCCTGACTTTC. Translated: CATSRVLQGVRANVLTF.

This clone was detected only once. The V call is TRBV7-9, the J call TRBJ1-2, with 7 positions matching TRBD1. Germline values: CDR1 SEHNR, CDR2 FQNEAQ (reference sequence). The CDR3 loop spans 14 amino acids. J gave up 4 bases and V 6 bases, and 8 bases lay outside the gene matches. The CDR3 reads CASRPGQDLYGYTF. The DNA for the CDR3 is TGTGCCAGCAGACCCGGACAGGACCTCTATGGCTACACCTTC.

The chain carries TRBV4-3 and TRBJ1-1; 9 positions match TRBD1. V lost 9 bases and J lost 1; bases outside the gene matches: 6. The length of the CDR3 is 14 residues. CDR1 LGHNA and CDR2 YSLEER come from the germline V gene. The CDR3 is CASGGQGQNTEAFF. The CDR3 region has the DNA TGCGCCAGTGGGGGACAGGGCCAGAACACTGAAGCTTTCTTT.

This clone was observed a handful of times. The chain is built from TRBV29-1 and TRBJ1-1, with D uncertain. Germline-derived CDR1 and CDR2 are SQVTM and ANQGSEA. Deletions cut 4 bases from V and 4 bases from J, with 7 bases between. The CDR3 totals 11 residues. The CDR3 DNA reads TGCAGCGTTGGAATCGGCACTGAAGCTTTCTTT. Its translation is CSVGIGTEAFF.

The V gene is TRBV7-6, the J gene TRBJ2-4; weak D call: TRBD2 (6 bases). V lost 0 bases, J lost 4 bases, and 16 bases lay in between. This CDR3 has 17 amino acids. Germline CDR1 reads SGHVS; CDR2 reads FNYEAQ. The CDR3 region has the DNA TGTGCCAGCAGCTTAGCGTTGAAGACCGGGACTAAAAACATTCAGTACTTC. Residues: CASSLALKTGTKNIQYF.

The table lists this clone with a count of one. The J gene is TRBJ1-1, the V gene TRBV25-1; 11 bases agree with TRBD1. This CDR3 contains 16 residues. From germline, CDR1 is MGHDK and CDR2 SYGVNS. Trimming cost V 1 base and J 8 bases; bases outside gene matches: 9. The CDR3 spells CASSESGTGGFLEAFF. CDR3 bases: TGTGCCAGCAGTGAATCCGGGACAGGGGGTTTTCTAGAAGCTTTCTTT.

CDR3 DNA sequence: TGTGCCAGCAGCGTTTCAGGGGGCGAACTGAGGAATGAGCAGTTCTTC. Amino acid sequence: CASSVSGGELRNEQFF. The V gene is TRBV9, the J gene TRBJ2-1, with 8 bases lining up with TRBD1. The CDR3 extends over 16 amino acids. V lost 2 bases and J lost 7; bases outside the gene matches: 11. Germline V lookup: CDR1 SGDLS, CDR2 YYNGEE.

The chain links TRBV10-3 to TRBJ2-7; D possibly corresponds to TRBD2 (5 bases). The CDR3 runs to 16 residues. Germline-derived CDR1 and CDR2 are ENHRY and SYGVKD. Trimming removed 1 base from V and 0 bases from J, with 13 bases in between. In nucleotides, the CDR3 is TGTGCCATCAGTGAGTGGCGGGTGCACGACTCCTACGAGCAGTACTTC. Encoded protein: CAISEWRVHDSYEQYF.

V usage is TRBV7-9 and J usage is TRBJ2-7; D uncertain. Germline V CDR1 and CDR2: SEHNR, FQNEAQ (reference sequence). This CDR3 is built from 14 residues. Trimming shortened V by 5 bases and J by 1 base, and 12 bases separated the two germline ends. This chain's CDR3 is CASSPPYRSYEQYF. The CDR3 bases are TGTGCCAGCAGCCCGCCGTACAGATCCTACGAGCAGTACTTC.

This chain uses TRBV6-5 with TRBJ2-2; 7 positions match TRBD1. V dropped 10 bases and J dropped 4; count of bases not matched to a gene: 9. Germline lookup yields CDR1 MNHEY and CDR2 SVGAGI. This CDR3 is built from 14 residues. Here the CDR3 reads CATFRGRGTGELFF. The CDR3 DNA reads TGTGCCACATTCAGGGGGAGAGGCACCGGGGAGCTGTTTTTT.

The rearrangement uses TRBV5-1 and TRBJ1-5; no definite D call. V lost 4 bases and J 0 bases, leaving 5 bases between the germline ends. The CDR3 contains 13 residues. CDR1 and CDR2 (germline): SGHRS, YFSETQ. The CDR3 nucleotides read TGCGCCAGCAGCATGAGTAGCAATCAGCCCCAGCATTTT. As protein: CASSMSSNQPQHF.